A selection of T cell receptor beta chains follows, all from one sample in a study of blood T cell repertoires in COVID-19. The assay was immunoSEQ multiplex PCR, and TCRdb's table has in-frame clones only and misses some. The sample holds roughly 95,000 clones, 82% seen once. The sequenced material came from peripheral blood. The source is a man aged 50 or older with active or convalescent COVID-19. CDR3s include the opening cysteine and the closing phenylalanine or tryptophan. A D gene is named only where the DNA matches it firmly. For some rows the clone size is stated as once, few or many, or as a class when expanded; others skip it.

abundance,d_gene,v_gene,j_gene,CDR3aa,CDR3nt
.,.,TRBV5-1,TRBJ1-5,CASSPSPTGSHQPQHF,TGCGCCAGCAGCCCCTCCCCCACAGGGAGTCATCAGCCCCAGCATTTT
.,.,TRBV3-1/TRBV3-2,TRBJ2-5,CASSQNWRGPQETQYF,TGTGCCAGCAGCCAGAACTGGCGGGGACCCCAAGAGACCCAGTACTTC
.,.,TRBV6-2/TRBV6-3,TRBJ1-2,CASSFGQNYGYTF,TGTGCCAGCAGTTTCGGACAGAACTATGGCTACACCTTC
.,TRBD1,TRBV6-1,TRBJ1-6,CASSEEGRGHSPLHF,TGTGCCAGCAGTGAAGAGGGCAGGGGGCACTCACCCCTCCACTTT
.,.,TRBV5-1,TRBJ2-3,CASSLRVDTQYF,TGCGCCAGCAGCTTAAGAGTAGATACGCAGTATTTT
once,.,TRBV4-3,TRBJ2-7,CASSQGGDEQYF,TGCGCCAGCAGCCAAGGGGGGGACGAGCAGTACTTC
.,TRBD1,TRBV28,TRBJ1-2,CAVRDRGSGYTF,TGTGCCGTACGGGACAGAGGAAGTGGCTACACCTTC
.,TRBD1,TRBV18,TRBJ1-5,CASSPPGLQGVRQPQHF,TGTGCCAGCTCACCACCGGGGCTACAGGGGGTGCGTCAGCCCCAGCATTTT
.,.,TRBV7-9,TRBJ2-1,CASSLGWSDEQFF,TGTGCCAGCAGCTTAGGATGGAGCGATGAGCAGTTCTTC
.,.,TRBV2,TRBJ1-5,CASSRGSNQPQHF,TGTGCCAGCAGTCGAGGTTCGAATCAGCCCCAGCATTTT
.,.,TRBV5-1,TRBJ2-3,CASSLGGGTDTQYF,TGCGCCAGCAGCTTGGGTGGCGGGACAGATACGCAGTATTTT
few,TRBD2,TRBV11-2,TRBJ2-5,CASSSNLAGGLGETQYF,TGTGCCAGCAGCTCTAATCTAGCGGGGGGATTGGGAGAGACCCAGTACTTC
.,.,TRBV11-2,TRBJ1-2,CASSLDARGYGYTF,TGTGCCAGCAGCTTAGATGCCAGGGGCTATGGCTACACCTTC
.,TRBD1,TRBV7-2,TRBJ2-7,CASSLGRGPFYEQYF,TGTGCCAGCAGCTTAGGCAGGGGGCCGTTCTACGAGCAGTACTTC
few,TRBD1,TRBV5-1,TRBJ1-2,CASSTTGDYGYTF,TGCGCCAGCAGCACGACAGGGGACTATGGCTACACCTTC
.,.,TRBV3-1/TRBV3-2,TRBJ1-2,CASSQEAGQLFPNYGYTF,TGTGCCAGCAGCCAAGAGGCAGGACAGTTGTTTCCTAACTATGGCTACACCTTC
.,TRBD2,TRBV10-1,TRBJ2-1,CASSYKPGGSGNEQFF,TGCGCCAGCAGTTATAAACCGGGGGGGTCCGGCAATGAGCAGTTCTTC
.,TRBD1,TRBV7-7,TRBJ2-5,CASSFAGTGGETQYF,TGTGCCAGCAGCTTTGCCGGGACAGGGGGGGAGACCCAGTACTTC
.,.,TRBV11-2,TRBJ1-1,CASSLSEVNTEAFF,TGTGCCAGCAGCTTAAGTGAGGTGAACACTGAAGCTTTCTTT
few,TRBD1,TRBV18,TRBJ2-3,CASSPTSGQGMADTQYF,TGTGCCAGCTCACCGACCTCGGGACAGGGGATGGCAGATACGCAGTATTTT
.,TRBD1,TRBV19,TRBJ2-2,CASSPRTGNTGELFF,TGTGCCAGTAGTCCACGGACAGGAAACACCGGGGAGCTGTTTTTT
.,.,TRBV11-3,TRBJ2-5,CASSLALAGGMETQYF,TGTGCCAGCAGCTTAGCTCTGGCGGGCGGGATGGAGACCCAGTACTTC
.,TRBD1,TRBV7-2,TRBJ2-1,CASTAQGNWNEQFF,TGTGCCAGCACAGCACAGGGGAACTGGAATGAGCAGTTCTTC
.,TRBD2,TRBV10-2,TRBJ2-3,CASSASLAGGHGTQYF,TGCGCCAGCAGTGCATCACTAGCGGGGGGGCACGGTACGCAGTATTTT
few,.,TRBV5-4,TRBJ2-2,CASSGSGDSGTGELFF,TGTGCCAGCAGCGGTTCAGGGGATTCGGGCACCGGGGAGCTGTTTTTT
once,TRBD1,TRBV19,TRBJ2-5,CASTDGTGDRETQYF,TGTGCCAGTACCGACGGGACAGGGGATAGGGAGACCCAGTACTTC
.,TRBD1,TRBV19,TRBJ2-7,CASSPRTGGGYGYEQYF,TGTGCCAGTAGTCCCCGGACAGGGGGCGGATATGGCTACGAGCAGTACTTC
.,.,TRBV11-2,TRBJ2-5,CASSWNGIQETQYF,TGTGCCAGCAGCTGGAACGGGATCCAAGAGACCCAGTACTTC
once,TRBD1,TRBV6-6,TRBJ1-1,CASSSWDRETEAFF,TGTGCCAGCAGCTCCTGGGACAGGGAGACTGAAGCTTTCTTT
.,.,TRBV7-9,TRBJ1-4,CASSLEGAPNEKLFF,TGTGCCAGCAGCTTAGAAGGGGCTCCCAATGAAAAACTGTTTTTT
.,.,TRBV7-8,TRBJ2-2,CASKFPGHMNTGELFF,TGTGCCAGCAAATTCCCGGGACACATGAACACCGGGGAGCTGTTTTTT